Listed below are T cell receptor beta chains from one sample, sequenced in a study of shared clonotypes between healthy human individuals. Assay used: immunoSEQ multiplex PCR; TCRdb lists only in-frame clones, some missing. The top ten clones hold 0.1% to 0.15% of a sample with around 2,000,000 clones, roughly 96% of them seen once. The sequencing sample was made of naive CD4+ T cells sorted from blood. Every receptor here comes from a young man in good health. Each CDR3 is given with its conserved first and last residue. Each record gives: clone size, V gene, J gene, CDR3 protein. Size is stated for part of the rows, as once, few or many counts, or as a class when the clone is expanded.

>-|TRBV6-1|TRBJ2-7
CASSELGTGTYEQYF
>-|TRBV2|TRBJ1-5
CASSDSGAGVQPQHF
>-|TRBV4-3|TRBJ1-6
CASSQENLNSPLHF
>-|TRBV11-1|TRBJ2-7
CASRGDRGAFYEQYF
>-|TRBV4-3|TRBJ2-5
CASSQGLSGKETQYF
>-|TRBV10-1|TRBJ2-7
CASSETSGSDEQYF
>-|TRBV6-5|TRBJ1-2
CASSYSGQGYGYTF
>-|TRBV18|TRBJ1-2
CASSPGQGKILIYGYTF
>-|TRBV7-2|TRBJ1-2
CASSLGLGGANYGYTF
>-|TRBV20-1|TRBJ2-4
CSVLAKNIQYF
>-|TRBV18|TRBJ2-7
CASSRTYEQYF
>-|TRBV7-2|TRBJ2-3
CASSLPSGGATDTQYF
>-|TRBV4-1|TRBJ1-1
CASSQDPGVSTEAFF
>-|TRBV5-4|TRBJ2-5
CASSSLAGGPGETQYF
>-|TRBV30|TRBJ1-6
CAWVTGGQGASPLHF
>once|TRBV4-1|TRBJ2-3
CASSPNQAGVSTDTQYF
>-|TRBV18|TRBJ2-6
CASYSGRSGANVLTF
>-|TRBV14|TRBJ1-6
CASSPNGGGSPLHF
>-|TRBV9|TRBJ1-1
CASSARDRPATEAFF
>-|TRBV7-2|TRBJ2-7
CASSLGPLTGRGREQYF
>once|TRBV5-4|TRBJ1-1
CASSSGDGPITEAFF
>-|TRBV5-8|TRBJ1-5
CASSLAAILGNQPQHF
>-|TRBV5-1|TRBJ1-2
CASGGGINYGYTF
>-|TRBV5-4|TRBJ2-3
CASRGGITDTQYF
>-|TRBV27|TRBJ1-5
CASSLQGGINQPQHF
>-|TRBV7-9|TRBJ2-5
CAVGRGEETQYF
>-|TRBV30|TRBJ2-1
CAWSVRSGSYNEQFF
>-|TRBV5-1|TRBJ2-3
CASSLMKREGTDTQYF
>-|TRBV7-2|TRBJ2-4
CASSLGPYRDLAKNIQYF
>-|TRBV18|TRBJ1-6
CASSRANSPLHF
>-|TRBV7-3|TRBJ2-3
CASSLRASTGITDTQYF
>many|TRBV18|TRBJ2-7
CASSPFHGDSYYEQYF
>-|TRBV2|TRBJ1-3
CASSETTGGNTIYF
>-|TRBV27|TRBJ2-7
CASSLEAGPYEQYF
>-|TRBV28|TRBJ1-1
CATDPIMGNTEAFF
>once|TRBV15|TRBJ2-7
CATSSSSGDGREQYF
>-|TRBV5-1|TRBJ2-5
CASSLVGGQETQYF
>-|TRBV28|TRBJ1-2
CASSLNGRIRGYTF
>-|TRBV6-1|TRBJ1-4
CASSAQQGTNEKLFF
>-|TRBV11-3|TRBJ2-1
CASSFGGLLGNEQFF
>-|TRBV7-9|TRBJ2-5
CASSFKGPPQETQYF
>-|TRBV6-1|TRBJ2-2
CARDAILKIPGELFF
>-|TRBV27|TRBJ1-5
CASSLGNSNQPQHF
>-|TRBV6-5|TRBJ2-5
CASSYRDRLETQYF
>-|TRBV7-2|TRBJ2-3
CASSPGQGDTQYF
>-|TRBV19|TRBJ1-2
CASKDDPGTSWGYTF
>-|TRBV28|TRBJ1-4
CASSFSGTKDEKLFF
>-|TRBV28|TRBJ1-2
CATQGGTGLPNYGYTF
>-|TRBV2|TRBJ2-7
CASSMQGGSYEQYF